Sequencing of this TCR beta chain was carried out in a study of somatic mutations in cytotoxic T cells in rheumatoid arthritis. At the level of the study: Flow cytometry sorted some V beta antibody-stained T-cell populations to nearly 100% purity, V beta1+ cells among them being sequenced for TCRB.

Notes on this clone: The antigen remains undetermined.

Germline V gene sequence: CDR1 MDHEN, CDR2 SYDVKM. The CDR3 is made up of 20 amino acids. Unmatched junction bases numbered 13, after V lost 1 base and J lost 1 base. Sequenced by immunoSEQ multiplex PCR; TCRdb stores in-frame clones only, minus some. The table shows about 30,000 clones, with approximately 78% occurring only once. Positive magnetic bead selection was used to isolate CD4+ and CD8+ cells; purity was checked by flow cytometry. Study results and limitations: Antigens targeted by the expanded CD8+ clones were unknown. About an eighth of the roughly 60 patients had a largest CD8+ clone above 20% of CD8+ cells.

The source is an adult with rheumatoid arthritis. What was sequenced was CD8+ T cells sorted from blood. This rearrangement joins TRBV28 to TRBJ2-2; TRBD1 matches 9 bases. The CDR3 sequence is CASSLSYGQGRRVNTGELFF. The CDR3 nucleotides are TGTGCCAGCAGTTTATCGTACGGACAGGGGAGAAGGGTGAACACCGGGGAGCTGTTTTTT.